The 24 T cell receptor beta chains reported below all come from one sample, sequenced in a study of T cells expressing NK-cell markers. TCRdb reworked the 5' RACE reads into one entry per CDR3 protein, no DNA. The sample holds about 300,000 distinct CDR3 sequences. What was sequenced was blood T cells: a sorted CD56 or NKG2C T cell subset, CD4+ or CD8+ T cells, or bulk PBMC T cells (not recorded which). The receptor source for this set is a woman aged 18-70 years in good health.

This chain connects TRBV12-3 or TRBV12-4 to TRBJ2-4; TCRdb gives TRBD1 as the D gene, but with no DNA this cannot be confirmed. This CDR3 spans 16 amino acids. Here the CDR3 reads CASSLAVGGPPGIQYF.

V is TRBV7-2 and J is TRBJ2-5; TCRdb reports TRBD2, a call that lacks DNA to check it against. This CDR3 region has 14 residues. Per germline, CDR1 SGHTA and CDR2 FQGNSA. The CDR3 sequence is CASSLTSNPETQYF.

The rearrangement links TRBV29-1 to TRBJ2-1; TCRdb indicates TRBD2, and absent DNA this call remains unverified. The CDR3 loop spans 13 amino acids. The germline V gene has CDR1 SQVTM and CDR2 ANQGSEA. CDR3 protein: CSVWDGRRNEQFF.

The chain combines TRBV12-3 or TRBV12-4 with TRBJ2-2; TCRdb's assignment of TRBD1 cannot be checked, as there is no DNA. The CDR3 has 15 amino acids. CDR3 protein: CASSLGGPTTGELFF.

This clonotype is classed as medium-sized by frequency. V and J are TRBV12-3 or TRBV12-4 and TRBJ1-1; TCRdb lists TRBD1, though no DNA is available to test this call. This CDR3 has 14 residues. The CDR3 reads CASSLEGGRTEAFF.

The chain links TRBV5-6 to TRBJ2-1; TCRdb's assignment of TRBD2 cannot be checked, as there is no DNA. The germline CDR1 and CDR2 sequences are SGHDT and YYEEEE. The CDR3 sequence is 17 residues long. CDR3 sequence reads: CASSLVRLAGGYNEQFF.

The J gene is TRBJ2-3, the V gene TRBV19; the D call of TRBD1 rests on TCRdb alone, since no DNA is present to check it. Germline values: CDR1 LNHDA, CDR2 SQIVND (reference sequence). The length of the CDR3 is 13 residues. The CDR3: CASRGGFADTQYF.

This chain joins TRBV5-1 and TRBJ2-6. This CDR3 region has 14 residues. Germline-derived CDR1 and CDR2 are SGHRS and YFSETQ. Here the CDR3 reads CASSQGSGANVLTF.

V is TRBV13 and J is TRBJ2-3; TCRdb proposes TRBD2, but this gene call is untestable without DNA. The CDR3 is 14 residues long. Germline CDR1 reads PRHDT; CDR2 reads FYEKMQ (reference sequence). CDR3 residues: CASSLVAITDTQYF.

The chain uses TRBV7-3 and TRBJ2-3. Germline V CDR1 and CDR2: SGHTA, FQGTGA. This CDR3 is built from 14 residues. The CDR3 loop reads CASSPRTSGDTQYF.

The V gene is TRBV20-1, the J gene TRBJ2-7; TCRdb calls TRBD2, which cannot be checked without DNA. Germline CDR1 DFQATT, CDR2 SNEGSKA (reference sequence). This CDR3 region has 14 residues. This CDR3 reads CSARREGGTYEQYF.

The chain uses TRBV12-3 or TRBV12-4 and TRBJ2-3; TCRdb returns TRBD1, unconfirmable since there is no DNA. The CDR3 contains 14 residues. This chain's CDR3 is CASSPLANTDTQYF.

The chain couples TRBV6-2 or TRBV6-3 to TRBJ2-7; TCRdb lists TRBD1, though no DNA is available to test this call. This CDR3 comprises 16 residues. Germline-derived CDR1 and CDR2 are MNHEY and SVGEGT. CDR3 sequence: CASSYPRTGIYYEQYF.

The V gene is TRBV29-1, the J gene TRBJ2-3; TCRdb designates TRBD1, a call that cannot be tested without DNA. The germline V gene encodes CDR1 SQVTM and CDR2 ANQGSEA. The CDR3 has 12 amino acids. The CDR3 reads CSVDRGTDTQYF.

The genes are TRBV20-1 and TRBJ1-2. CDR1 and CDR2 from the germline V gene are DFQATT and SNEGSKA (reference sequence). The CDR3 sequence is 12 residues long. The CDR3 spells CSAPGLANGYTF.

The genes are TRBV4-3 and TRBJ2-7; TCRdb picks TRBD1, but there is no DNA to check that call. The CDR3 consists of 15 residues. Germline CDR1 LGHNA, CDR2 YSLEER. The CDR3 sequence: CASSQAGTGGYEQYF.

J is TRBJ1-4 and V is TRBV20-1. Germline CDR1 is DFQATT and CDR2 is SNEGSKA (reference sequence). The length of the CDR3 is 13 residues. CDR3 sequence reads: CSARRGSNEKLFF.

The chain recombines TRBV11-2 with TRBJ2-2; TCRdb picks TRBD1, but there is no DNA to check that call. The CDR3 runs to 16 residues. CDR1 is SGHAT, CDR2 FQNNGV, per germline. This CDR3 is CASSLVGLPGPGELFF.

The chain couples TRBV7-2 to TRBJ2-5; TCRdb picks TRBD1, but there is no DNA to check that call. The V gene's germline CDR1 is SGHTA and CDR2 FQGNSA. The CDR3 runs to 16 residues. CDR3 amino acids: CASSLAPSTGQETQYF.

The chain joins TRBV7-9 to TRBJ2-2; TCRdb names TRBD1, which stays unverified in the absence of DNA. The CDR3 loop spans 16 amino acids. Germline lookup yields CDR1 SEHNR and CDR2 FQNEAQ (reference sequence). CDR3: CASTRLQDRNTGELFF.

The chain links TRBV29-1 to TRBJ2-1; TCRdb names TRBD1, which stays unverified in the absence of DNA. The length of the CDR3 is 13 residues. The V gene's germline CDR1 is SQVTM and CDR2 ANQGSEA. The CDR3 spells CSVVRTVYNEQFF.

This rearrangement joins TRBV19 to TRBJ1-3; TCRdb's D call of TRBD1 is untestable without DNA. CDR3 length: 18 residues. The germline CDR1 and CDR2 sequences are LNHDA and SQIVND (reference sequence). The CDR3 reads CASSLKYLTATSGNTIYF.

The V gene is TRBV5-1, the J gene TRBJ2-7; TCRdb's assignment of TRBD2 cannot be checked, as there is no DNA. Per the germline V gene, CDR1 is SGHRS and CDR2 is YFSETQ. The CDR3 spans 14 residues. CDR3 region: CASRTGLISYEQYF.

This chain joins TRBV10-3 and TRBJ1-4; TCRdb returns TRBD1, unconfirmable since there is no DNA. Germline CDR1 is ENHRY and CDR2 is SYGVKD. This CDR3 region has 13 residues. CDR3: CAISQQGGEKLFF.